A selection of T cell receptor beta chains follows, all from one sample in a study of blood T cells in healthy people across ages. TCRdb analysed the 5' RACE reads with MiXCR anew, one entry per CDR3 protein. This repertoire shows under 1,000,000 distinct CDR3 sequences, about 47% found once; its top ten account for over 15%. The sequenced sample was blood. The receptors originated from a man aged 80 or over in good health. CDR3s include the opening cysteine and the closing phenylalanine or tryptophan. The D gene is left open where the match is weak. Clone size is given for some rows only: seen once, a few or many times, or a class if the clone is expanded.

clone size,D gene,V gene,J gene,CDR3 protein,CDR3 DNA
many,.,TRBV7-2,TRBJ1-2,CASSFDLTRPYGYTF,TGTGCCAGCAGCTTCGACTTGACACGCCCCTATGGCTACACCTTC
.,TRBD1,TRBV7-2,TRBJ2-7,CAGSLVTGGFYEQYF,TGTGCCGGCAGCTTAGTGACAGGGGGCTTCTACGAGCAGTACTTC
.,.,TRBV7-2,TRBJ2-5,CASTQPTHQETQYF,TGTGCCAGCACCCAGCCTACCCACCAAGAGACCCAGTACTTC
many,.,TRBV5-5,TRBJ2-1,CASSLWASHEQFF,TGTGCCAGCAGCTTGTGGGCTAGCCATGAGCAGTTCTTC
.,TRBD2,TRBV20-1,TRBJ2-3,CSARTPTSGRVDTQYF,TGCAGTGCTAGAACTCCCACTAGCGGGAGGGTTGATACGCAGTATTTT
few,.,TRBV12-3/TRBV12-4,TRBJ2-1,CASSFRVPGHNEQFF,TGTGCCAGCAGTTTTAGGGTTCCAGGGCACAATGAGCAGTTCTTC
few,.,TRBV28,TRBJ2-5,CASRRGTTQQETQYF,TGTGCCAGCAGACGGGGGACCACCCAGCAAGAGACCCAGTACTTC
.,.,TRBV28,TRBJ2-5,CASIFRGQQYF,TGTGCCAGCATATTCCGGGGCCAGCAGTACTTC
.,TRBD1,TRBV29-1,TRBJ1-1,CSVVEGANTEAFF,TGCAGCGTTGTTGAGGGGGCGAACACTGAAGCTTTCTTT
few,.,TRBV10-3,TRBJ2-7,CAISGRQVRSYEQYF,TGTGCCATCAGTGGAAGACAGGTTCGCTCCTACGAGCAGTACTTC
.,TRBD1,TRBV20-1,TRBJ2-5,CSARDSRTGYETQYF,TGCAGTGCTAGAGATTCTCGGACAGGATACGAGACCCAGTACTTC
many,.,TRBV7-9,TRBJ1-4,CASSLGGTPGEKLFF,TGTGCCAGCAGCTTAGGCGGGACACCAGGAGAAAAACTGTTTTTT
few,TRBD1,TRBV4-1,TRBJ2-7,CASSQGPNRDRVNEQYF,TGCGCCAGCAGCCAAGGACCTAATAGGGACAGGGTTAACGAGCAGTACTTC
.,.,TRBV3-1,TRBJ2-7,CASSQDWSRQDEQYF,TGTGCCAGCAGCCAAGATTGGTCGCGGCAGGACGAGCAGTACTTC
.,TRBD1,TRBV2,TRBJ2-2,CASRAGQGIKGTGELFF,TGTGCCAGCAGGGCAGGACAGGGGATAAAGGGGACCGGGGAGCTGTTTTTT
.,TRBD2,TRBV20-1,TRBJ2-1,CSARGRSGVFYNEQFF,TGCAGTGCTAGAGGGCGTAGCGGGGTTTTCTACAATGAGCAGTTCTTC
.,TRBD2,TRBV20-1,TRBJ2-1,CSAGGLAGDGNEQFF,TGCAGTGCCGGCGGACTAGCGGGAGACGGTAATGAGCAGTTCTTC
.,.,TRBV20-1,TRBJ2-7,CSAGLTGNTYEQYF,TGCAGTGCTGGACTTACAGGGAATACATACGAGCAGTACTTC
many,.,TRBV7-2,TRBJ2-1,CASSLEGVAREQFF,TGTGCCAGCAGCTTAGAGGGGGTAGCTCGGGAGCAGTTCTTC
.,TRBD1,TRBV20-1,TRBJ1-2,CSASHGQGCSYTF,TGCAGTGCTAGCCACGGACAGGGTTGTAGCTACACCTTC
.,TRBD1,TRBV5-5,TRBJ2-1,CASSLEVTGTEQFF,TGTGCCAGCAGCTTGGAAGTGACAGGGACTGAGCAGTTCTTC
.,TRBD2,TRBV3-1,TRBJ2-3,CASSPLSGRGGTDTQYF,TGTGCCAGCAGCCCCCTCAGTGGGCGGGGGGGTACAGATACGCAGTATTTT
few,.,TRBV2,TRBJ1-1,CASSELMTGDTEAFF,TGTGCCAGCAGTGAGCTCATGACGGGGGACACTGAAGCTTTCTTT
few,.,TRBV15,TRBJ1-4,CATSRGRGNEKLFF,TGTGCCACCAGCAGAGGTCGGGGAAATGAAAAACTGTTTTTT
.,.,TRBV12-3/TRBV12-4,TRBJ2-7,CASRGSQGKFHEQYF,TGTGCCAGCAGAGGGAGTCAGGGGAAATTCCACGAGCAGTACTTC
.,TRBD1,TRBV27,TRBJ2-7,CASSPNRDRPREQYF,TGTGCCAGCAGCCCTAACCGGGACAGGCCCCGCGAGCAGTACTTC
.,.,TRBV20-1,TRBJ1-2,CSASETGSPGSYGYTF,TGCAGTGCTAGCGAGACCGGGTCCCCGGGTAGTTATGGCTACACCTTC